The 25 T cell receptor beta chains below all came from one sample that was sequenced in a study of PD-L1 blockade in urothelial cancer. The data were produced by immunoSEQ multiplex PCR, yet TCRdb's version contains in-frame clones alone and is incomplete. The repertoire consists of around 100,000 clones, with over 80% occurring once and the leading ten covering roughly 0.93%. Here the sequenced sample was PBMCs, taken around atezolizumab (anti-PD-L1) treatment. The receptors were gathered from a woman of 80 years or more with urothelial cancer.

The rearrangement joins TRBV19 to TRBJ2-3; TRBD1 agrees at 8 bases. There are 15 residues in the CDR3. CDR1 and CDR2 from the germline V gene are LNHDA and SQIVND (reference sequence). The V gene end was trimmed by 3 bases and the J gene end by 3 bases; junction bases not matched to a gene: 5. CDR3 amino acids: CASSIQGATTDTQYF. The CDR3 region has the DNA TGTGCCAGTAGTATTCAGGGGGCGACAACAGATACGCAGTATTTT.

The rearrangement joins TRBV7-9 to TRBJ2-1; 8 bases are shared with TRBD2. CDR1 is SEHNR and CDR2 is FQNEAQ in the germline V gene (reference sequence). The CDR3 contains 11 residues. Here the CDR3 DNA reads TGTTCGGGGGGGAGTAGGAACGAGCAGTTCTTC. Amino acids: CSGGSRNEQFF.

This clone turned up a few times. This chain connects TRBV7-3 to TRBJ1-2; D gene uncertain. V was clipped by 3 bases and J by 6 bases, with 17 bases between them. Germline loops: CDR1 SGHTA, CDR2 FQGTGA. The CDR3 consists of 15 residues. CDR3 sequence reads: CASSLDNSFEDGYTF. The CDR3 bases are TGTGCCAGCAGCTTGGATAACAGTTTCGAAGATGGCTACACCTTC. Based on the CDR3 plus reference TRBV7-3 and TRBJ1-2, the full variable domain is GAGVSQTPSNKVTEKGKYVELRCDPISGHTALYWYRQSLGQGPEFLIYFQGTGAADDSGLPNDRFFAVRPEGSVSTLKIQRTERGDSAVYLCASSLDNSFEDGYTFGSGTRLTVV.

With regard to this clone: As the CDR3 is not closed by the conserved phenylalanine or tryptophan, this likely results from a read error. It is unclear where the CDR3 begins or ends on the DNA, so no DNA is shown, and the CDR3 is as TCRdb lists it. This chain joins TRBV7-2 and TRBJ1-2; the D segment call TRBD1 is taken from the table without a DNA check. Counting both end residues, the CDR3 totals 9 amino acids. In germline, CDR1 is SGHTA, CDR2 FQGNSA. The CDR3: CASSSMDKG.

The CDR3 region is CASIPGLRNTGELFF. The CDR3 DNA reads as TGTGCCAGCATCCCGGGACTACGCAACACCGGGGAGCTGTTTTTT. The chain combines TRBV7-2 with TRBJ2-2; 7 nucleotides line up with TRBD2. CDR3 length equals 15 residues. J lost 2 bases, V lost 7 bases, and 7 bases had no gene match. Looked up from germline, CDR1 is SGHTA and CDR2 is FQGNSA.

This sequence joins TRBV19 and TRBJ2-1; 11 positions match TRBD2. Germline values: CDR1 LNHDA, CDR2 SQIVND (reference sequence). This CDR3 contains 14 residues. The junction had 8 bases not matched to a gene; V was cut back by 7 bases and J by 9 bases. The CDR3 reads CASNELAGVGEQFF. CDR3 nucleotide sequence: TGTGCCAGTAATGAACTAGCGGGAGTGGGTGAGCAGTTCTTC.

The rearrangement uses TRBV28 and TRBJ1-1; D gene unclear. The CDR3 is 14 amino acids. CDR1 is MDHEN and CDR2 is SYDVKM in the germline V gene. V gave up 6 bases and J gave up 1 base, with 12 bases separating them. CDR3 amino acids: CASRPQEANTEAFF. The DNA of the CDR3 is TGTGCCAGCAGACCCCAAGAAGCGAACACTGAAGCTTTCTTT.

The chain couples TRBV9 to TRBJ1-5; D is unresolved. Germline V gene lookup returns CDR1 SGDLS and CDR2 YYNGEE. CDR3 length equals 15 residues. V was shortened by 4 bases and J by 4 bases, with 15 bases between the two germline ends. The CDR3 is CASSSDGQTNQPQHF. CDR3 sequence (DNA): TGTGCCAGCAGCTCAGACGGTCAGACAAATCAGCCCCAGCATTTT.

As DNA, the CDR3 is TGTGCCAGCACTCGGGACAGGCCGGGCGGGGCTAATGAAAAACTGTTTTTT. It codes for CASTRDRPGGANEKLFF. This sequence joins TRBV2 and TRBJ1-4; the match to TRBD1 covers 8 bases. The CDR3 is made up of 17 amino acids. V was pared by 7 bases and J by 3 bases, with 13 bases of the junction left unmatched. Germline V gives CDR1 SNHLY, CDR2 FYNNEI.

The chain carries TRBV27 and TRBJ2-7; tentatively, D is TRBD2 (5 bases). Germline V gives CDR1 MNHEY, CDR2 SMNVEV (reference sequence). The CDR3 has 14 residues. V was trimmed by 7 bases and J by 4 bases, leaving 17 bases between them. CDR3 bases: TGTGCCAGCAAGTTGGCTAGCAGCTTATACGAGCAGTACTTC. This codes for CASKLASSLYEQYF.

This clone was picked up one time. The rearrangement uses TRBV28 and TRBJ1-1; D possibly corresponds to TRBD1 (5 bases). This CDR3 has 16 residues. Trimming cost V 5 bases and J 4 bases, with 20 bases left between them. CDR1 is MDHEN, CDR2 SYDVKM, per germline. CDR3 sequence (DNA): TGTGCCAGCAGTCCCGGACGGCTCGGGAGGGGCACTGAAGCTTTCTTT. Translation gives CASSPGRLGRGTEAFF.

The chain has TRBV15 and TRBJ2-1; weak D call: TRBD2 (5 bases). V lost 1 base, J lost 8 bases, and 6 bases lay in between. The CDR3 covers 12 residues. CDR1 and CDR2 from the germline V gene are LNHNV and YYDKDF (reference sequence). In DNA form, the CDR3 reads TGTGCCACCAGCAGAGTGAGGGATGAGCAGTTCTTC. Translation gives CATSRVRDEQFF. Variable domain in full (rest from reference TRBV15 and TRBJ2-1): DAMVIQNPRYQVTQFGKPVTLSCSQTLNHNVMYWYQQKSSQAPKLLFHYYDKDFNNEADTPDNFQSRRPNTSFCFLDIRSPGLGDTAMYLCATSRVRDEQFFGPGTRLTVL.

The chain's CDR3 is CASSAYPGTSGSSASYEQYF. CDR3 coding DNA: TGTGCCAGCAGCGCCTACCCCGGGACTAGCGGGAGCAGTGCCTCCTACGAGCAGTACTTC. V usage is TRBV7-3 and J usage is TRBJ2-7, with TRBD2 identical over 14 bases. In germline, CDR1 is SGHTA, CDR2 FQGTGA. J was trimmed by 0 bases and V by 5 bases; bases with no gene match: 15. CDR3 length: 20 residues.

This chain joins TRBV9 and TRBJ2-2, with 7 bases fitting TRBD1. CDR1 SGDLS and CDR2 YYNGEE come from the germline V gene. The CDR3 covers 14 residues. Germline trimming cut 3 bases from V and 1 base from J; bases unmatched to any gene: 0. CDR3 DNA: TGTGCCAGCAGCGGGACAGGGAACACCGGGGAGCTGTTTTTT. Residues: CASSGTGNTGELFF.

This clone was counted a single time. The J gene is TRBJ1-5, the V gene TRBV7-8; a possible D gene is TRBD1 (6 bases). CDR3 size: 15 residues. CDR1 SGHVS and CDR2 FQNEAQ come from the germline V gene. The V end lost 5 bases, the J end lost 4 bases, and 15 bases lay between the germline ends. CDR3 in DNA: TGTGCCAGCAGCGAGGGACATTCGTTAAATCAGCCCCAGCATTTT. Encoded protein: CASSEGHSLNQPQHF.

The chain couples TRBV10-1 to TRBJ2-1; weak D call: TRBD1 (6 bases). V was clipped by 0 bases and J by 0 bases, with 6 bases between them. This CDR3 contains 15 residues. Per germline, CDR1 WNHNN and CDR2 SYGVQD (reference sequence). Here the CDR3 DNA reads TGCGCCAGCAGTGAGTCGGGGGCCTCCTACAATGAGCAGTTCTTC. Translated: CASSESGASYNEQFF.

The rearrangement uses TRBV19 and TRBJ2-7; TRBD1 agrees at 10 bases. Germline trimming cut 6 bases from V and 4 bases from J; bases unmatched to any gene: 9. Germline lookup yields CDR1 LNHDA and CDR2 SQIVND (reference sequence). This CDR3 is 15 amino acids long. Here the CDR3 reads CASRLAGQGTYEQYF. The CDR3 coding sequence is TGTGCCAGTAGGTTAGCGGGACAGGGGACTTACGAGCAGTACTTC.

The V and J genes are TRBV2 and TRBJ2-5; TRBD2 might be the D (6 bases). This CDR3 has 11 residues. The ends were cut back, 6 bases at V and 13 bases at J, with 15 bases in the middle. Germline loops: CDR1 SNHLY, CDR2 FYNNEI. CDR3 region: CASRRQTAGYF. For the CDR3, the DNA is TGTGCCAGCAGAAGGCAAACAGCGGGGTACTTC.

The chain couples TRBV30 to TRBJ1-2; no clear D gene. V lost 3 bases and J 6 bases, leaving 14 bases between the germline ends. This CDR3 is built from 13 residues. Germline CDR1 GTSNPN, CDR2 SVGIG (reference sequence). CDR3 residues: CAWSPGISHGYTF. As DNA, the CDR3 is TGTGCCTGGAGCCCGGGAATCAGTCATGGCTACACCTTC. The entire variable domain, with the rest obtained from reference TRBV30 and TRBJ1-2, is as follows: SQTIHQWPATLVQPVGSPLSLECTVEGTSNPNLYWYRQAAGRGLQLLFYSVGIGQISSEVPQNLSASRPQDRQFILSSKKLLLSDSGFYLCAWSPGISHGYTFGSGTRLTVV.

The rearrangement links TRBV11-2 to TRBJ2-2, with a weak D call TRBD1 (6 bases). V was shortened by 1 base and J by 4 bases, with 10 bases between the two germline ends. Germline V lookup: CDR1 SGHAT, CDR2 FQNNGV. The CDR3 has 15 residues. In DNA, the CDR3 is TGTGCCAGCAGCTTAGGGACAGTCGGCACCGGGGAGCTGTTTTTT. This gives the protein CASSLGTVGTGELFF.

The chain has TRBV29-1 and TRBJ2-3; 7 bases map to TRBD2. CDR3 length equals 15 residues. J was trimmed by 1 base and V by 3 bases; bases with no gene match: 7. Germline V CDR1 and CDR2: SQVTM, ANQGSEA. In DNA, the CDR3 is TGCAGCGTTGATGTCCTACGGGGGGGCACAGATACGCAGTATTTT. Protein product: CSVDVLRGGTDTQYF.

This clone appeared a single time. This chain joins TRBV25-1 and TRBJ1-1; TRBD1 agrees at 7 bases. The CDR3 is made up of 14 amino acids. Looked up from germline, CDR1 is MGHDK and CDR2 is SYGVNS. V trimming: 4 bases; J trimming: 6 bases; junction bases outside the gene matches: 8. The CDR3 here is CASSAQGDFSEAFF. In nucleotides, the CDR3 is TGTGCCAGCAGTGCGCAGGGGGATTTTTCTGAAGCTTTCTTT.

The gene calls are TRBV5-1 and TRBJ2-3; 7 bases are a match to TRBD2. Germline assignment: CDR1 SGHRS and CDR2 YFSETQ. This CDR3 region has 15 residues. Trimming removed 4 bases from V and 2 bases from J; junction bases left unmatched: 7. CDR3 sequence: CASSRELAITDTQYF. The CDR3 DNA reads as TGCGCCAGCAGCCGAGAACTAGCGATCACAGATACGCAGTATTTT.

The chain recombines TRBV7-9 with TRBJ1-2, with D possibly being TRBD1 (6 bases). Germline V gene lookup returns CDR1 SEHNR and CDR2 FQNEAQ (reference sequence). V gave up 5 bases and J gave up 4 bases, with 17 bases separating them. This CDR3 spans 15 amino acids. In DNA form, the CDR3 reads TGTGCCAGCAGCCCACGACAGGCACAGGGCTATGGCTACACCTTC. It is translated as CASSPRQAQGYGYTF.

The V gene is TRBV7-2, the J gene TRBJ2-7, with 8 nucleotides matching TRBD2. This CDR3 has 16 residues. Trimming took 5 bases from V and 0 from J; bases not matched to a gene: 9. The V gene's germline CDR1 is SGHTA and CDR2 FQGNSA. Here the CDR3 DNA reads TGTGCCAGCAGCACGGCTCCCGGGACTAGCTCCTACGAGCAGTACTTC. It yields the protein CASSTAPGTSSYEQYF. The variable domain in full, with the rest retrieved from reference TRBV7-2 and TRBJ2-7, is GAGVSQSPSNKVTEKGKDVELRCDPISGHTALYWYRQSLGQGLEFLIYFQGNSAPDKSGLPSDRFSAERTGGSVSTLTIQRTQQEDSAVYLCASSTAPGTSSYEQYFGPGTRLTVT.